The 4 T cell receptor beta chains listed next were all sequenced from one sample in a study of blood T cell repertoires in COVID-19. Produced via immunoSEQ multiplex PCR; TCRdb's table is partial and in-frame only. The repertoire holds roughly 130,000 clones, with around 84% as singletons. The source material was peripheral blood. All receptors derive from a man in his thirties or forties with COVID-19, enrolled during active disease.

The rearrangement links TRBV2 to TRBJ2-5; D gene ambiguous. Germline V gene lookup returns CDR1 SNHLY and CDR2 FYNNEI. V lost 6 bases to trimming and J lost 2 bases, with 4 bases between them. This CDR3 has 11 residues. The CDR3 coding sequence is TGTGCCAGCAGCCGTCAAGAGACCCAGTACTTC. Translating it yields CASSRQETQYF. The variable domain in full, completed from reference TRBV2 and TRBJ2-5, reads EPEVTQTPSHQVTQMGQEVILRCVPISNHLYFYWYRQILGQKVEFLVSFYNNEISEKSEIFDDQFSVERPDGSNFTLKIRSTKLEDSAMYFCASSRQETQYFGPGTRLLVL.

This clone is labeled as medium-sized. This chain uses TRBV9 with TRBJ2-3; the D gene is possibly TRBD1 (5 bases). The germline gives CDR1 SGDLS, CDR2 YYNGEE. CDR3 length equals 13 residues. Trimming pared 4 bases from V and 5 bases from J, leaving 11 bases between. The CDR3 sequence is CASSSFQGDTQYF. The CDR3 DNA is TGTGCCAGCAGCTCTTTTCAGGGAGATACGCAGTATTTT. The full variable domain, in which reference TRBV9 and TRBJ2-3 provide the parts outside the CDR3, is DSGVTQTPKHLITATGQRVTLRCSPRSGDLSVYWYQQSLDQGLQFLIQYYNGEERAKGNILERFSAQQFPDLHSELNLSSLELGDSALYFCASSSFQGDTQYFGPGTRLTVL.

V and J are TRBV19 and TRBJ1-3, with 7 bases fitting TRBD1. Trimming at V came to 2 bases and at J to 2 bases, leaving 3 bases not matched to a gene. The CDR3 totals 15 residues. Germline CDR1 is LNHDA and CDR2 is SQIVND (reference sequence). The CDR3 reads CASSISTGAGNTIYF. The CDR3 nucleotides read TGTGCCAGTAGTATATCAACAGGGGCTGGAAACACCATATATTTT.

The V gene is TRBV11-2, the J gene TRBJ1-6, with 12 nucleotides matching TRBD1. The length of the CDR3 is 15 residues. After removal of 1 base from V and 10 bases from J, the junction contained 2 bases not matched to a gene. Looked up from germline, CDR1 is SGHAT and CDR2 is FQNNGV. This chain's CDR3 is CASSLGGTGGSPLHF. As DNA, the CDR3 is TGTGCCAGCAGCTTAGGCGGGACAGGGGGCTCACCCCTCCACTTT.